This T cell receptor beta chain derives from a study of CD8 T cells in ankylosing spondylitis. Deletions cut 0 bases from V and 1 base from J, with 7 bases between. CDR1 SGDLS and CDR2 YYNGEE come from the germline V gene. The CDR3 contains 15 residues. Quantitative barcoded 5'-RACE was used to prepare TCR beta libraries. Each CDR3 protein gets one entry after TCRdb re-called the 5' RACE reads with MiXCR. The repertoire has 30,000 to 40,000 distinct CDR3 sequences, around 3% of them found once; the top ten carry 2.5% to 3%. This clonotype was detected many times. Input material: blood, either unsorted or a sorted T cell fraction (not recorded which). The chain uses TRBV9 and TRBJ2-2, with D uncertain. This receptor was taken from a male donor with ankylosing spondylitis or in good health (not recorded which). The CDR3 here is CASSVAEGNTGELFF. CDR3 nucleotide sequence: TGTGCCAGCAGCGTAGCAGAAGGGAACACCGGGGAGCTGTTTTTT. The whole variable domain, filled in from reference TRBV9 and TRBJ2-2, reads DSGVTQTPKHLITATGQRVTLRCSPRSGDLSVYWYQQSLDQGLQFLIQYYNGEERAKGNILERFSAQQFPDLHSELNLSSLELGDSALYFCASSVAEGNTGELFFGEGSRLTVL.